The entry below describes one TCR beta chain. The CDR3 has 14 residues. The germline CDR1 and CDR2 sequences are WNHNN and SYGVQD (reference sequence). Trimming removed 4 bases from V and 9 bases from J, with 19 bases in between. The entry originates in a study of blood T cell repertoires in COVID-19. Method: immunoSEQ multiplex PCR; TCRdb's copy keeps in-frame clones and lacks some. The sample lists a few hundred thousand clones, 80% to 90% occurring once. Sequenced material: PBMCs or T cells enriched from blood (not recorded which). The chain couples TRBV10-1 to TRBJ2-7, with a tentative D call TRBD2 (6 bases). This clonotype originated in a woman younger than 45 who had recovered from COVID-19. The CDR3 bases are TGCGCCAGCAGTGTGGCTCCCGGTGCCGGGGGGCAGTACTTC. It translates to CASSVAPGAGGQYF.